The present entry profiles one T cell receptor (beta chain) with its context. What antigen it recognizes has not been identified. Base qualities are not provided; no much larger clone lies one nucleotide away. The CDR3 regions of human TCRbeta chains were analyzed by immunosequencing. From the authors' description of their analysis: Repertoire TCRs were matched against a reference library of SARS-CoV-2-specific TCRs generated with the MIRA antigen-specificity platform. Breadth was defined as the fraction of unique TCRs that were SARS-CoV-2-associated. Depth was defined as the fraction of total T cells that were SARS-CoV-2-associated. Using the MIRA data, every spike-specific TCR was mapped to the spike region that the TCR reacted to and assigned to either a CD4 or a CD8 class. Log10-transformed breadth and depth values were compared by one-way ANOVA with Sidak's multiple comparisons tests. TCRdb obtained this table from immuneACCESS and retained in-frame rearrangements with V and J assigned. These tables miss some clones; where compared with another copy, unresolved V genes account for less than half of the shortfall, and the remainder is unexplained. D and trimming come from the DNA, and the V and J calls and clone size come from that table. The sample profile shows about 130,000 clones; roughly 92% of them were found once. The ten biggest clones cover more than 0.7% of the sample.

The sample's time point, from its label and the paper: baseline before first vaccination. The vaccinee samples were drawn from two UK trials, COV001 and COV002, one of which was a single-blind randomized controlled phase 2/3 trial testing AZD1222 (ChAdOx1 nCoV-19) in healthy adults. For TCRbeta chain sequencing, PBMC samples from trial participants were taken at day 0 and at day 28 after the second dose. The entry originates in a study of T cell responses to AZD1222 COVID-19 vaccine listed by TCRdb under 2021. Study-wide context: AZD1222 recipients whose second dose came at about 4 weeks and those whose second dose came at about 12 weeks were combined into one group, since spike-specific TCR depth and breadth did not differ between the two schedules. TCR sequencing covered 233 trial participants: some 210 given two doses of AZD1222 and approximately 26 given two doses of MenACWY control vaccine. Trial participants were enrolled into age subgroups of 18-55, 56-69 and 70-plus years, which contained around 140, 26 and 57 TCR-sequenced participants, respectively.

Paper-wide results and their limitations: Participants were mostly white British and included more females than males, and it was suggested by the authors that clonal diversity may have been underestimated. In the small 56-69-year group, the increase in depth fell short of significance, most likely because of low power. Only five or six AZD1222 recipients were SARS-CoV-2 seropositive at baseline, limiting conclusions about previously exposed vaccinees. A significant rise in spike-specific TCR breadth and depth was observed after two AZD1222 doses relative to day 0 and relative to MenACWY recipients. Because no day 14 peak-response samples were available, the repertoires could be characterized only after the peak T cell response. Vaccine-associated CD4 TCRs spanned the whole spike protein, with dominant responses in regions 160-218 and 743-854. Epitopes outside the regions mutated in the B.1.351 and B.1.1.7 variants were reportedly recognized by nearly half of the unique spike-specific TCRs.

V drops 1 base and J drops 6 bases, leaving 8 bases in between. CDR1 and CDR2 are drawn from the germline V gene: SGHRS, YFSETQ. Measured from the cysteine to the phenylalanine, the CDR3 is 13 residues long. Of the read, only the CDR3 DNA is kept; its 39 bases are in frame from base 1. The sequence derives from an adult in good health. This chain is built from TRBV5-1 and TRBJ2-1, with no confident D gene call. The sequences come from peripheral blood, collected on day 0 of AZD1222 vaccination. At the DNA level, the sequence is TGCGCCAGCAGCTTGATGTTCGGCAATGAGCAGTTCTTC. It specifies CASSLMFGNEQFF.